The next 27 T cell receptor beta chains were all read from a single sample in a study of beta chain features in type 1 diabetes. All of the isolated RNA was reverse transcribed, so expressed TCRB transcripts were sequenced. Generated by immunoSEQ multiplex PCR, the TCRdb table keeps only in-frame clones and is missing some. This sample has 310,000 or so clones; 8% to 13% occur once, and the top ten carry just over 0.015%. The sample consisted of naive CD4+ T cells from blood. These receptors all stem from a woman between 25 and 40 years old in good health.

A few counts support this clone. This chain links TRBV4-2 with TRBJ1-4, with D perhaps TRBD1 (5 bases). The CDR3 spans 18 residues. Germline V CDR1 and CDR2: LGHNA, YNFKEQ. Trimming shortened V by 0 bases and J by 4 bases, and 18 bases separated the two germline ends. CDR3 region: CASSQDNPTTAHNEKLFF. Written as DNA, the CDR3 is TGTGCCAGCAGCCAAGATAACCCCACGACAGCTCATAATGAAAAACTGTTTTTT.

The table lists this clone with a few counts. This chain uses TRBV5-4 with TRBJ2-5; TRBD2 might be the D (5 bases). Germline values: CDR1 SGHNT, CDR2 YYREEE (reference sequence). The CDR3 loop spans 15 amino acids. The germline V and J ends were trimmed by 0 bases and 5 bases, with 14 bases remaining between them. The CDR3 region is CASSLGLGSMETQYF. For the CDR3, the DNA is TGTGCCAGCAGCTTGGGTTTGGGGAGCATGGAGACCCAGTACTTC.

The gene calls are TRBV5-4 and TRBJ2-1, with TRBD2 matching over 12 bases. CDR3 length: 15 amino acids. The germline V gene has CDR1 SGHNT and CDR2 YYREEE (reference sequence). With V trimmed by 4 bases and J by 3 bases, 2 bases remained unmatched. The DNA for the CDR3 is TGTGCCAGCAGCAAGACTAGCGGGAGCTACAATGAGCAGTTCTTC. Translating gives CASSKTSGSYNEQFF.

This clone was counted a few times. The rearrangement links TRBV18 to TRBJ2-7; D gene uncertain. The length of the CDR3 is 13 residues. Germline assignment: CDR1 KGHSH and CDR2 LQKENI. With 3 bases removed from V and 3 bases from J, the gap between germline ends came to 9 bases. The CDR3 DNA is TGTGCCAGCTCACCTTCGTCTCTCTACGAGCAGTACTTC. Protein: CASSPSSLYEQYF.

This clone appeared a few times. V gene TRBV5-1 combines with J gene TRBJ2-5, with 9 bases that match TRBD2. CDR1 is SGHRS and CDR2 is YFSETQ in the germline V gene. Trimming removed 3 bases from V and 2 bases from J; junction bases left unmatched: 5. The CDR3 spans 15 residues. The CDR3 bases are TGCGCCAGCAGCTCCCCGGCGGGGGGGCAAGAGACCCAGTACTTC. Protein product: CASSSPAGGQETQYF.

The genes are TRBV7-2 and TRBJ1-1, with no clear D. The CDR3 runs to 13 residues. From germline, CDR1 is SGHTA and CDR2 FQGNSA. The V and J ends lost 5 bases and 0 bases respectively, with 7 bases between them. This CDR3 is CASSRTLNTEAFF. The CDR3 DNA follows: TGTGCCAGCAGCAGAACACTGAACACTGAAGCTTTCTTT.

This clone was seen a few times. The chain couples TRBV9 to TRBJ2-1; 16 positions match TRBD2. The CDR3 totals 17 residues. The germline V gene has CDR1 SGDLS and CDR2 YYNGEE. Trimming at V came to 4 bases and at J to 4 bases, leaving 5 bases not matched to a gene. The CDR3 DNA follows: TGTGCCAGCAGCTTGGGACTAGCGGGAGGGGAGTACAATGAGCAGTTCTTC. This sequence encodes CASSLGLAGGEYNEQFF.

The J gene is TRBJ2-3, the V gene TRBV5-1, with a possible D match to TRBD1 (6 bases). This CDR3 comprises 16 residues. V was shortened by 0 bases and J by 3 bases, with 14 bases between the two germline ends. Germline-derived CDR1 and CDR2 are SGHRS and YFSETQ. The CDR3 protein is CASSLAAGDATDTQYF. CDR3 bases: TGCGCCAGCAGCTTGGCGGCAGGGGATGCAACAGATACGCAGTATTTT. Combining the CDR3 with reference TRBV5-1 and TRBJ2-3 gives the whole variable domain KAGVTQTPRYLIKTRGQQVTLSCSPISGHRSVSWYQQTPGQGLQFLFEYFSETQRNKGNFPGRFSGRQFSNSRSEMNVSTLELGDSALYLCASSLAAGDATDTQYFGPGTRLTVL.

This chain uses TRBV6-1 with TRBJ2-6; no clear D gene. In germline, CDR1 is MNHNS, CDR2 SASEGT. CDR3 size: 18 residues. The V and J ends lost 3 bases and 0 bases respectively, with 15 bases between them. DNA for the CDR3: TGTGCCAGCAGTGATCGGAGACTCCTCAGCTCTGGGGCCAACGTCCTGACTTTC. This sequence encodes CASSDRRLLSSGANVLTF.

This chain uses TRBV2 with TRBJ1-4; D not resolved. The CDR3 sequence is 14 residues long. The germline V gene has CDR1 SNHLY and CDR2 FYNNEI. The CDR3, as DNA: TGTGCTTTCGGTTCGATTGCAACTAATGAAAAACTGTTTTTT. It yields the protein CAFGSIATNEKLFF.

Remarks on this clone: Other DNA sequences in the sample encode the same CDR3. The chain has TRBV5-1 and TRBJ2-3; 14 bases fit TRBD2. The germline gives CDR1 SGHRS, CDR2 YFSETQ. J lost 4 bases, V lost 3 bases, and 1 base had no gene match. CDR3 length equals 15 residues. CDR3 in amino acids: CASSSGLAGADTQYF. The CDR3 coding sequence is TGCGCCAGCAGCTCGGGACTAGCGGGGGCAGATACGCAGTATTTT.

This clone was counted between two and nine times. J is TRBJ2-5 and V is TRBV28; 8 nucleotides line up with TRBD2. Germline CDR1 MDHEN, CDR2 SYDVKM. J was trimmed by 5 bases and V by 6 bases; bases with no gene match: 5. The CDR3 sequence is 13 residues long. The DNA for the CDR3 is TGTGCCAGCAGGCGGACTAGCATGGAGACCCAGTACTTC. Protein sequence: CASRRTSMETQYF.

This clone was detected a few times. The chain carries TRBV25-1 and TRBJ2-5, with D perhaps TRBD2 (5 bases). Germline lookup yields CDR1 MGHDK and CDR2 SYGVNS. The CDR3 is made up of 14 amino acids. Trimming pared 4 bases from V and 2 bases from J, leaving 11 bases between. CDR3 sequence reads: CASSGRREQETQYF. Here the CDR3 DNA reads TGTGCCAGCAGTGGTCGACGGGAACAAGAGACCCAGTACTTC.

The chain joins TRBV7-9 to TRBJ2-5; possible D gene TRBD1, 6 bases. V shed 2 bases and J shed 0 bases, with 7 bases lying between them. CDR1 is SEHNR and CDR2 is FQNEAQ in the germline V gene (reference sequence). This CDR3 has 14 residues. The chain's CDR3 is CASSLRTDQETQYF. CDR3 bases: TGTGCCAGCAGCTTACGGACAGACCAAGAGACCCAGTACTTC.

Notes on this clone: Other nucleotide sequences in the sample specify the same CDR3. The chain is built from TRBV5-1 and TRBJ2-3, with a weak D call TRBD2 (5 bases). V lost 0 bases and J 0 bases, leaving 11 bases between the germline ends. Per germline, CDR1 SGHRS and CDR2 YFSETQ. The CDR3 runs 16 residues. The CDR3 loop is CASSLGGRTSTDTQYF. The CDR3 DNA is TGCGCCAGCAGCTTGGGTGGGCGGACTAGCACAGATACGCAGTATTTT. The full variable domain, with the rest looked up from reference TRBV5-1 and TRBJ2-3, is KAGVTQTPRYLIKTRGQQVTLSCSPISGHRSVSWYQQTPGQGLQFLFEYFSETQRNKGNFPGRFSGRQFSNSRSEMNVSTLELGDSALYLCASSLGGRTSTDTQYFGPGTRLTVL.

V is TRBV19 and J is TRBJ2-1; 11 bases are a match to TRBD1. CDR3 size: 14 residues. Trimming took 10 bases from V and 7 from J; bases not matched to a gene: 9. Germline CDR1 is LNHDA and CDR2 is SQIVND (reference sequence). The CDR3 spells CATRTGGFTNEQFF. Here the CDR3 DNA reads TGTGCCACCAGGACAGGGGGCTTTACGAATGAGCAGTTCTTC.

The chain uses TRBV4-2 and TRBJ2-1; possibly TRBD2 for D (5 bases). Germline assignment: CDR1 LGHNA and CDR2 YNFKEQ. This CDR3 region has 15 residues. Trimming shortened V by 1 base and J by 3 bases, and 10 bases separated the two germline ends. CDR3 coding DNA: TGTGCCAGCAGCCAAGGAGGGTCGGGCTACAATGAGCAGTTCTTC. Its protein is CASSQGGSGYNEQFF.

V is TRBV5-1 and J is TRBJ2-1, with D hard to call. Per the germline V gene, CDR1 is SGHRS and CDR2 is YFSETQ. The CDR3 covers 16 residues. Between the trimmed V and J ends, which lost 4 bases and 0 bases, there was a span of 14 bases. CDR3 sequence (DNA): TGCGCCAGCAGCCTGGCCCCGTCGAGCTCCTACAATGAGCAGTTCTTC. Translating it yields CASSLAPSSSYNEQFF.

CDR3 residues: CSVLQDKGTEAFF. CDR3 coding DNA: TGCAGCGTTTTACAGGATAAGGGCACTGAAGCTTTCTTT. The chain joins TRBV29-1 to TRBJ1-1; perhaps TRBD1 as D (5 bases). V lost 5 bases to trimming and J lost 4 bases, with 14 bases between them. The CDR3 runs to 13 residues. Germline CDR1 is SQVTM and CDR2 is ANQGSEA.

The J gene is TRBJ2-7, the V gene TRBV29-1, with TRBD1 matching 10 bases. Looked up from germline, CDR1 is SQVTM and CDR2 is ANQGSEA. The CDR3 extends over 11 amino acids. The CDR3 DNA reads TGCAGTCCTCGAGACAGGGGGCCATGTTACTTC. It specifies CSPRDRGPCYF.

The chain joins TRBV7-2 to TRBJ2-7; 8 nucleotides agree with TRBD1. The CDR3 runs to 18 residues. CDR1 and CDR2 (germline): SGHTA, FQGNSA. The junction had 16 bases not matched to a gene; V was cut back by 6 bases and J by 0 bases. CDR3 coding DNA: TGTGCCAGCAGGCGGGCAGTGGGGTGGACAGGGAACTCCTACGAGCAGTACTTC. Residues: CASRRAVGWTGNSYEQYF.

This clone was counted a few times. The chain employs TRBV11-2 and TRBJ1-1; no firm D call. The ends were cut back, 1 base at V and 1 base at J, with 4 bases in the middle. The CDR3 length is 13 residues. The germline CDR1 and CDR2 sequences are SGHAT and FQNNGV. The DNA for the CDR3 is TGTGCCAGCAGCTTAGGCAGGAACACTGAAGCTTTCTTT. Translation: CASSLGRNTEAFF.

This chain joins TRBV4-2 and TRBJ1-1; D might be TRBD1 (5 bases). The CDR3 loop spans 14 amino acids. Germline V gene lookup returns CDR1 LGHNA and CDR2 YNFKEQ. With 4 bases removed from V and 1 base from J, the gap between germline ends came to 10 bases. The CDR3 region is CASSPKQENTEAFF. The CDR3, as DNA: TGTGCCAGCAGCCCGAAACAGGAGAACACTGAAGCTTTCTTT.

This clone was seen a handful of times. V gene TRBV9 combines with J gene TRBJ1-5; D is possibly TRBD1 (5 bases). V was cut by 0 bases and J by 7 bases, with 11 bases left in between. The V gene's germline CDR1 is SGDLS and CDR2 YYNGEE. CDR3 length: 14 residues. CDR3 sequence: CASSVGEGKQPQHF. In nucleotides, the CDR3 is TGTGCCAGCAGCGTAGGGGAGGGGAAGCAGCCCCAGCATTTT.

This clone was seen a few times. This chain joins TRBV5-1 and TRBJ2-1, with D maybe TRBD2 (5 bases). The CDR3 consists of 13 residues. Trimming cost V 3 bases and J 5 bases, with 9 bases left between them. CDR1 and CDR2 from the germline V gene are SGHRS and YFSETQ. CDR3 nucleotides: TGCGCCAGCAGCTACGGGAATAACAATGAGCAGTTCTTC. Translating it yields CASSYGNNNEQFF.

The CDR3 nucleotides read TGTGCCAGCAGGGTAGGGGACAGGGGTGGATACGAGCAGTACTTC. Translation gives CASRVGDRGGYEQYF. The rearrangement joins TRBV6-1 to TRBJ2-7; 10 bases match TRBD1. The CDR3 spans 15 residues. With V trimmed by 6 bases and J by 4 bases, 9 bases remained unmatched. Looked up from germline, CDR1 is MNHNS and CDR2 is SASEGT.

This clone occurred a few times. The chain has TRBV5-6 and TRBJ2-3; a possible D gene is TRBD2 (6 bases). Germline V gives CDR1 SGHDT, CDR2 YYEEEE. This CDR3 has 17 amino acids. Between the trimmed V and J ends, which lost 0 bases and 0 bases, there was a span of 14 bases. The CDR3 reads CASSLEWQSGSTDTQYF. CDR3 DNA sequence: TGTGCCAGCAGCTTGGAATGGCAAAGCGGGAGCACAGATACGCAGTATTTT.